One and the same sample provided the 30 T cell receptor beta chains below, sequenced in a study of blood T cells in healthy people across ages. A second PCR of 7 to 11 cycles used a sample-barcoded 5' primer and a J-beta primer mix. One entry per CDR3 protein, called by TCRdb with MiXCR from the 5' RACE reads. The table lists about 1.8 million distinct CDR3 sequences, about 50% of them singletons, with more than 2% in the top ten. Sequenced sample: blood. These receptors all come from a woman between 40 and 50 years old in good health.

This clonotype was observed a few times. This sequence joins TRBV6-1 and TRBJ2-7; 11 nucleotides line up with TRBD2. The CDR3 spans 15 residues. Trimming removed 1 base from V and 2 bases from J; junction bases left unmatched: 1. CDR1 MNHNS and CDR2 SASEGT come from the germline V gene. The CDR3 sequence: CASSEGLAGPYEQYF. The DNA of the CDR3 is TGTGCCAGCAGTGAAGGACTAGCGGGGCCCTACGAGCAGTACTTC.

The chain has TRBV4-2 and TRBJ1-1; D ambiguous. Germline V gene data show CDR1 as LGHNA and CDR2 as YNFKEQ. V lost 0 bases to trimming and J lost 0 bases, with 8 bases between them. The CDR3 runs to 15 residues. The CDR3 here is CASSQERGMNTEAFF. The CDR3 coding sequence is TGTGCCAGCAGCCAAGAGCGGGGTATGAACACTGAAGCTTTCTTT.

This clonotype has only a few counts. The V and J genes are TRBV5-6 and TRBJ2-5, with TRBD1 identical over 8 bases. The germline gives CDR1 SGHDT, CDR2 YYEEEE. The CDR3 consists of 16 residues. With 3 bases clipped from V and 3 bases from J, the junction kept 10 bases outside the gene matches. This CDR3 reads CASSYPTQGAEETQYF. CDR3 nucleotides: TGTGCCAGCAGCTACCCGACCCAGGGGGCGGAAGAGACCCAGTACTTC. Full variable domain (remainder filled in from reference TRBV5-6 and TRBJ2-5): DAGVTQSPTHLIKTRGQQVTLRCSPKSGHDTVSWYQQALGQGPQFIFQYYEEEERQRGNFPDRFSGHQFPNYSSELNVNALLLGDSALYLCASSYPTQGAEETQYFGPGTRLLVL.

The chain is built from TRBV12-3 or TRBV12-4 and TRBJ2-5; D unclear. This CDR3 has 15 amino acids. The germline V and J ends were trimmed by 6 bases and 5 bases, with 19 bases remaining between them. The CDR3: CASSLALSVGETQYF. The CDR3 bases are TGTGCCAGCAGCCTCGCTCTGAGTGTGGGTGAGACCCAGTACTTC.

The V call is TRBV24-1, the J call TRBJ2-6; D is possibly TRBD1 or TRBD2 (5 bases each). The CDR3 sequence is 17 residues long. Germline CDR1 is KGHDR and CDR2 is SFDVKD. Between the trimmed V and J ends, which lost 5 bases and 0 bases, there was a span of 13 bases. CDR3 sequence (DNA): TGTGCCACCAGTGGACCCGGTGGGGGCTCTGGGGCCAACGTCCTGACTTTC. Protein product: CATSGPGGGSGANVLTF.

The chain employs TRBV20-1 and TRBJ2-4, with D possibly matching TRBD1 (6 bases). CDR1 is DFQATT and CDR2 is SNEGSKA in the germline V gene (reference sequence). V shed 6 bases and J shed 13 bases, with 25 bases lying between them. CDR3 size: 14 residues. CDR3 in amino acids: CSAIRDTHYNEQYF. The CDR3 DNA is TGCAGTGCGATCCGGGACACCCACTACAATGAGCAGTACTTC.

J is TRBJ1-6 and V is TRBV6-5; D unresolved. Looked up from germline, CDR1 is MNHEY and CDR2 is SVGAGI. The CDR3 runs to 17 residues. Trimming took 1 base from V and 0 from J, leaving 10 bases between them. This CDR3 is CASSYWSVSSYNSPLHF. CDR3 coding DNA: TGTGCCAGCAGTTACTGGTCCGTAAGCTCCTATAATTCACCCCTCCACTTT.

This chain connects TRBV7-9 to TRBJ2-2; D might be TRBD1 or TRBD2, each matching 5 bases. CDR3 length equals 14 residues. Germline V gene sequence: CDR1 SEHNR, CDR2 FQNEAQ (reference sequence). Trimming removed 8 bases from V and 0 bases from J, with 10 bases in between. CDR3 protein: CASGDPTNTGELFF. For the CDR3, the DNA is TGTGCCAGCGGGGACCCCACGAACACCGGGGAGCTGTTTTTT.

This chain links TRBV20-1 with TRBJ2-7; D possibly uses TRBD1 or TRBD2 (5 bases each). The CDR3 has 14 residues. V lost 3 bases and J 10 bases, leaving 22 bases between the germline ends. Germline CDR1 reads DFQATT; CDR2 reads SNEGSKA (reference sequence). The CDR3 spells CSARRARAGSTQYF. The CDR3 region has the DNA TGCAGTGCTAGGAGGGCCAGAGCAGGGTCAACCCAGTACTTC.

This clonotype was detected only a few times. The DNA of the CDR3 is TGTGCCAGCAGCCCGACTAGCAGTGGGGAGACCCAGTACTTC. It codes for CASSPTSSGETQYF. The genes are TRBV7-2 and TRBJ2-5; the match to TRBD2 covers 7 bases. The germline gives CDR1 SGHTA, CDR2 FQGNSA. J lost 5 bases, V lost 5 bases, and 8 bases had no gene match. The CDR3 consists of 14 residues.

V usage is TRBV28 and J usage is TRBJ1-2; D unresolved. CDR1 and CDR2 from the germline V gene are MDHEN and SYDVKM. CDR3 size: 15 residues. Trimming took 3 bases from V and 2 from J, leaving 13 bases between them. The CDR3, as DNA: TGTGCCAGCAGTTTCACACGGGCAGCCAACTATGGCTACACCTTC. This gives the protein CASSFTRAANYGYTF.

The chain joins TRBV15 to TRBJ2-1, with 7 bases matching TRBD1. The V gene end was trimmed by 6 bases and the J gene end by 2 bases; junction bases not matched to a gene: 10. Germline V gene lookup returns CDR1 LNHNV and CDR2 YYDKDF (reference sequence). The CDR3 is made up of 16 amino acids. The CDR3 here is CATRPQDRRPYNEQFF. In DNA form, the CDR3 reads TGTGCCACCAGACCCCAGGACAGGAGGCCCTACAATGAGCAGTTCTTC.

The rearrangement uses TRBV28 and TRBJ2-3; D ambiguous. Germline lookup yields CDR1 MDHEN and CDR2 SYDVKM. The CDR3 is 16 amino acids. V was clipped by 1 base and J by 0 bases, with 11 bases between them. The CDR3 here is CASSLLMDTSTDTQYF. CDR3 bases: TGTGCCAGCAGTTTATTAATGGATACTAGCACAGATACGCAGTATTTT. Using reference TRBV28 and TRBJ2-3 for the parts outside the CDR3, the full variable domain is DVKVTQSSRYLVKRTGEKVFLECVQDMDHENMFWYRQDPGLGLRLIYFSYDVKMKEKGDIPEGYSVSREKKERFSLILESASTNQTSMYLCASSLLMDTSTDTQYFGPGTRLTVL.

In this sample, this clonotype turned up a few times. This rearrangement joins TRBV13 to TRBJ2-4, with TRBD1 matching over 8 bases. The CDR3 covers 16 residues. V gave up 4 bases and J gave up 6 bases; unmatched junction bases: 11. Looked up from germline, CDR1 is PRHDT and CDR2 is FYEKMQ (reference sequence). The CDR3 DNA sequence: TGTGCCAGCAGCTGGCCCGGACAGGGTGGGGGAAACATTCAGTACTTC. It translates to CASSWPGQGGGNIQYF.

The chain carries TRBV4-3 and TRBJ2-7, with TRBD1 matching 8 bases. Germline CDR1 reads LGHNA; CDR2 reads YSLEER. The junction had 6 bases not matched to a gene; V was cut back by 3 bases and J by 2 bases. The CDR3 is made up of 15 amino acids. The CDR3 reads CASSHRTGWTYEQYF. The CDR3 coding sequence is TGCGCCAGCAGCCACCGGACAGGGTGGACCTACGAGCAGTACTTC.

J is TRBJ1-6 and V is TRBV28; D gene ambiguous. V lost 6 bases and J 3 bases, leaving 15 bases between the germline ends. The germline V gene has CDR1 MDHEN and CDR2 SYDVKM. CDR3 length equals 16 residues. The CDR3 region is CASSSPLWGYNSPLHF. As DNA, the CDR3 is TGTGCCAGCAGCTCCCCGTTATGGGGCTATAATTCACCCCTCCACTTT.

The gene calls are TRBV20-1 and TRBJ2-7; D may be TRBD2 (7 bases). The CDR3 loop spans 17 amino acids. V lost 6 bases to trimming and J lost 2 bases, with 26 bases between them. Germline CDR1 and CDR2: DFQATT and SNEGSKA (reference sequence). Here the CDR3 reads CSARPTSGGAGTYEQYF. CDR3 DNA sequence: TGCAGTGCACGCCCGACTAGTGGGGGGGCCGGGACCTACGAGCAGTACTTC.

In this sample, this clonotype turned up a few times. This chain joins TRBV4-1 and TRBJ2-5; D is perhaps TRBD1 or TRBD2 (5 bases each). From germline, CDR1 is MGHRA and CDR2 YSYEKL. Trimming removed 2 bases from V and 1 base from J, with 14 bases in between. The CDR3 length is 16 residues. This CDR3 is CASSQPLEGSQETQYF. CDR3 DNA: TGCGCCAGCAGCCAACCCCTCGAGGGGAGCCAAGAGACCCAGTACTTC.

This clonotype was recorded at least ten times. The chain links TRBV7-2 to TRBJ2-1; 7 bases match TRBD2. J lost 1 base, V lost 4 bases, and 1 base had no gene match. From germline, CDR1 is SGHTA and CDR2 FQGNSA. The CDR3 spans 14 residues. Here the CDR3 DNA reads TGTGCCAGCAGCTCTAGCGGTTCCTACAATGAGCAGTTCTTC. It encodes CASSSSGSYNEQFF.

This clonotype was detected a few times. This probably arose from a read error, given a far larger clone one base away. The chain uses TRBV4-2 and TRBJ2-1; D gene unclear. The CDR3 runs 11 residues. V lost 0 bases and J 13 bases, leaving 7 bases between the germline ends. Germline V gene sequence: CDR1 LGHNA, CDR2 YNFKEQ. CDR3 residues: CASSQEETQFF. The CDR3 bases are TGTGCCAGCAGCCAAGAAGAGACCCAGTTCTTC.

The table lists this clonotype with a few counts. This chain links TRBV28 with TRBJ2-1; a weak D match, TRBD1 (5 bases). Per the germline V gene, CDR1 is MDHEN and CDR2 is SYDVKM. Trimming left V 2 bases short and J 10 bases short, with 18 bases between. The CDR3 extends over 15 amino acids. As DNA, the CDR3 is TGTGCCAGCAGTTTAGCAAAGTATAGGGGTGGGGAGCAGTTCTTC. It is translated as CASSLAKYRGGEQFF.

This clonotype was observed a handful of times. The J gene is TRBJ1-2, the V gene TRBV13, with D tentatively TRBD1 (6 bases). V dropped 10 bases and J dropped 4 bases, with 13 bases sitting between them. The CDR3 length is 12 residues. Germline V gene data show CDR1 as PRHDT and CDR2 as FYEKMQ (reference sequence). In nucleotides, the CDR3 is TGTGCCACCGATACAGGGCGCTATGGCTACACCTTC. Its protein is CATDTGRYGYTF.

This clonotype was counted a few times. The rearrangement links TRBV10-3 to TRBJ2-4, with 7 bases lining up with TRBD1. The J call may be incorrect, as the DNA end agrees better with TRBJ2-7. Germline V gives CDR1 ENHRY, CDR2 SYGVKD. The CDR3 consists of 13 residues. The CDR3 DNA reads as TGTGCCATCGGTTCGGACAGGTGGGACGAGCAGTACTTC. This codes for CAIGSDRWDEQYF.

V is TRBV6-2 or TRBV6-3 and J is TRBJ2-1; no definite D call. V gave up 5 bases and J gave up 5 bases, with 16 bases separating them. The CDR3 loop spans 15 amino acids. Germline V lookup: CDR1 MNHEY, CDR2 SVGEGT. Here the CDR3 DNA reads TGTGCCAGCAGTCTAGTTCGCGTCGCGGACAATGAGCAGTTCTTC. Translating gives CASSLVRVADNEQFF.

This chain joins TRBV20-1 and TRBJ2-4; D may correspond to TRBD1 or TRBD2 (5 bases each). CDR1 DFQATT and CDR2 SNEGSKA come from the germline V gene (reference sequence). The CDR3 is 15 residues long. The V and J ends lost 5 bases and 0 bases respectively, with 14 bases between them. The CDR3 coding sequence is TGCAGTGCTCCTCGAGAGGGGCTAGCCAAAAACATTCAGTACTTC. This codes for CSAPREGLAKNIQYF.

This clonotype was picked up one time. This CDR3 reads CASRERGLQETQYF. The DNA of the CDR3 is TGTGCCAGCAGAGAGAGGGGGTTGCAAGAGACCCAGTACTTC. The chain employs TRBV7-2 and TRBJ2-5; a weak D match, TRBD1 (6 bases). Deletions cut 6 bases from V and 2 bases from J, with 13 bases between. Germline-derived CDR1 and CDR2 are SGHTA and FQGNSA. CDR3 length equals 14 residues. Complete variable domain (other parts from reference TRBV7-2 and TRBJ2-5): GAGVSQSPSNKVTEKGKDVELRCDPISGHTALYWYRQSLGQGLEFLIYFQGNSAPDKSGLPSDRFSAERTGGSVSTLTIQRTQQEDSAVYLCASRERGLQETQYFGPGTRLLVL.

The rearrangement joins TRBV7-9 to TRBJ2-1, with 7 bases aligning to TRBD2. Germline CDR1 is SEHNR and CDR2 is FQNEAQ (reference sequence). Losses at the gene ends were 5 bases for V and 4 bases for J; bases not matched to a gene: 8. The CDR3 spans 15 residues. CDR3 in amino acids: CASSPAGRVYNEQFF. DNA of the CDR3: TGTGCCAGCAGCCCAGCGGGGAGGGTTTACAATGAGCAGTTCTTC.

Regarding this clonotype: A read error is possible here, since a much larger clone lies one base away. The chain uses TRBV20-1 and TRBJ2-7; tentatively, D is TRBD1 (6 bases). The germline CDR1 and CDR2 sequences are DFQATT and SNEGSKA (reference sequence). The CDR3 length is 14 residues. The V and J ends lost 0 bases and 6 bases respectively, with 15 bases between them. As DNA, the CDR3 is TGCAGTGCTAGAGATCCAGGGGTGGGCCCCGAGCAGTACTTC. As protein: CSARDPGVGPEQYF.

A few counts support this clonotype. V usage is TRBV12-3 or TRBV12-4 and J usage is TRBJ2-5; TRBD2 matches at 7 bases. The trim removed 3 bases at V and 0 bases at J, leaving 4 bases unmatched. The CDR3 covers 15 residues. CDR3 sequence: CASSFGRGDQETQYF. Written as DNA, the CDR3 is TGTGCCAGCAGTTTCGGTCGGGGGGACCAAGAGACCCAGTACTTC.

V and J are TRBV3-1 and TRBJ1-5, with 8 bases lining up with TRBD1. This CDR3 comprises 17 residues. Unmatched junction bases numbered 10, after V lost 4 bases and J lost 2 bases. Germline CDR1 reads LGHDT; CDR2 reads YNNKEL (reference sequence). DNA of the CDR3: TGTGCCAGCAGCCTCAACGCTCCGGGACAGGGCAATCAGCCCCAGCATTTT. Its protein is CASSLNAPGQGNQPQHF.